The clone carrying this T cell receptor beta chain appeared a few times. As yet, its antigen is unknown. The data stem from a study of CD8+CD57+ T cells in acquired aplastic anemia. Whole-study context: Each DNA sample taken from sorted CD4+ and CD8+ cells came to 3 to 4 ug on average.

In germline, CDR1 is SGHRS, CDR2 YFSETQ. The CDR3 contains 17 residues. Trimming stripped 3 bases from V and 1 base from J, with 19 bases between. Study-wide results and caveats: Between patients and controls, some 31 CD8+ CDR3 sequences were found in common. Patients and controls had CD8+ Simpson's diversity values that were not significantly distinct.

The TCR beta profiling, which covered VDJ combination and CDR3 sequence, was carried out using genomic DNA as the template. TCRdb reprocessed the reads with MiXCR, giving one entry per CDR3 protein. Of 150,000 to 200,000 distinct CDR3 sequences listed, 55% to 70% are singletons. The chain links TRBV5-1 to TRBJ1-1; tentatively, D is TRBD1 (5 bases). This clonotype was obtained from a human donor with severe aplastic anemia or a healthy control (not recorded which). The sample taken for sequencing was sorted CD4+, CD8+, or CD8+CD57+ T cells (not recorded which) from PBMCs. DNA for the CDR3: TGCGCCAGCAGCTCACTAGGCACCTGGGACTGGAACACTGAAGCTTTCTTT. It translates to CASSSLGTWDWNTEAFF.